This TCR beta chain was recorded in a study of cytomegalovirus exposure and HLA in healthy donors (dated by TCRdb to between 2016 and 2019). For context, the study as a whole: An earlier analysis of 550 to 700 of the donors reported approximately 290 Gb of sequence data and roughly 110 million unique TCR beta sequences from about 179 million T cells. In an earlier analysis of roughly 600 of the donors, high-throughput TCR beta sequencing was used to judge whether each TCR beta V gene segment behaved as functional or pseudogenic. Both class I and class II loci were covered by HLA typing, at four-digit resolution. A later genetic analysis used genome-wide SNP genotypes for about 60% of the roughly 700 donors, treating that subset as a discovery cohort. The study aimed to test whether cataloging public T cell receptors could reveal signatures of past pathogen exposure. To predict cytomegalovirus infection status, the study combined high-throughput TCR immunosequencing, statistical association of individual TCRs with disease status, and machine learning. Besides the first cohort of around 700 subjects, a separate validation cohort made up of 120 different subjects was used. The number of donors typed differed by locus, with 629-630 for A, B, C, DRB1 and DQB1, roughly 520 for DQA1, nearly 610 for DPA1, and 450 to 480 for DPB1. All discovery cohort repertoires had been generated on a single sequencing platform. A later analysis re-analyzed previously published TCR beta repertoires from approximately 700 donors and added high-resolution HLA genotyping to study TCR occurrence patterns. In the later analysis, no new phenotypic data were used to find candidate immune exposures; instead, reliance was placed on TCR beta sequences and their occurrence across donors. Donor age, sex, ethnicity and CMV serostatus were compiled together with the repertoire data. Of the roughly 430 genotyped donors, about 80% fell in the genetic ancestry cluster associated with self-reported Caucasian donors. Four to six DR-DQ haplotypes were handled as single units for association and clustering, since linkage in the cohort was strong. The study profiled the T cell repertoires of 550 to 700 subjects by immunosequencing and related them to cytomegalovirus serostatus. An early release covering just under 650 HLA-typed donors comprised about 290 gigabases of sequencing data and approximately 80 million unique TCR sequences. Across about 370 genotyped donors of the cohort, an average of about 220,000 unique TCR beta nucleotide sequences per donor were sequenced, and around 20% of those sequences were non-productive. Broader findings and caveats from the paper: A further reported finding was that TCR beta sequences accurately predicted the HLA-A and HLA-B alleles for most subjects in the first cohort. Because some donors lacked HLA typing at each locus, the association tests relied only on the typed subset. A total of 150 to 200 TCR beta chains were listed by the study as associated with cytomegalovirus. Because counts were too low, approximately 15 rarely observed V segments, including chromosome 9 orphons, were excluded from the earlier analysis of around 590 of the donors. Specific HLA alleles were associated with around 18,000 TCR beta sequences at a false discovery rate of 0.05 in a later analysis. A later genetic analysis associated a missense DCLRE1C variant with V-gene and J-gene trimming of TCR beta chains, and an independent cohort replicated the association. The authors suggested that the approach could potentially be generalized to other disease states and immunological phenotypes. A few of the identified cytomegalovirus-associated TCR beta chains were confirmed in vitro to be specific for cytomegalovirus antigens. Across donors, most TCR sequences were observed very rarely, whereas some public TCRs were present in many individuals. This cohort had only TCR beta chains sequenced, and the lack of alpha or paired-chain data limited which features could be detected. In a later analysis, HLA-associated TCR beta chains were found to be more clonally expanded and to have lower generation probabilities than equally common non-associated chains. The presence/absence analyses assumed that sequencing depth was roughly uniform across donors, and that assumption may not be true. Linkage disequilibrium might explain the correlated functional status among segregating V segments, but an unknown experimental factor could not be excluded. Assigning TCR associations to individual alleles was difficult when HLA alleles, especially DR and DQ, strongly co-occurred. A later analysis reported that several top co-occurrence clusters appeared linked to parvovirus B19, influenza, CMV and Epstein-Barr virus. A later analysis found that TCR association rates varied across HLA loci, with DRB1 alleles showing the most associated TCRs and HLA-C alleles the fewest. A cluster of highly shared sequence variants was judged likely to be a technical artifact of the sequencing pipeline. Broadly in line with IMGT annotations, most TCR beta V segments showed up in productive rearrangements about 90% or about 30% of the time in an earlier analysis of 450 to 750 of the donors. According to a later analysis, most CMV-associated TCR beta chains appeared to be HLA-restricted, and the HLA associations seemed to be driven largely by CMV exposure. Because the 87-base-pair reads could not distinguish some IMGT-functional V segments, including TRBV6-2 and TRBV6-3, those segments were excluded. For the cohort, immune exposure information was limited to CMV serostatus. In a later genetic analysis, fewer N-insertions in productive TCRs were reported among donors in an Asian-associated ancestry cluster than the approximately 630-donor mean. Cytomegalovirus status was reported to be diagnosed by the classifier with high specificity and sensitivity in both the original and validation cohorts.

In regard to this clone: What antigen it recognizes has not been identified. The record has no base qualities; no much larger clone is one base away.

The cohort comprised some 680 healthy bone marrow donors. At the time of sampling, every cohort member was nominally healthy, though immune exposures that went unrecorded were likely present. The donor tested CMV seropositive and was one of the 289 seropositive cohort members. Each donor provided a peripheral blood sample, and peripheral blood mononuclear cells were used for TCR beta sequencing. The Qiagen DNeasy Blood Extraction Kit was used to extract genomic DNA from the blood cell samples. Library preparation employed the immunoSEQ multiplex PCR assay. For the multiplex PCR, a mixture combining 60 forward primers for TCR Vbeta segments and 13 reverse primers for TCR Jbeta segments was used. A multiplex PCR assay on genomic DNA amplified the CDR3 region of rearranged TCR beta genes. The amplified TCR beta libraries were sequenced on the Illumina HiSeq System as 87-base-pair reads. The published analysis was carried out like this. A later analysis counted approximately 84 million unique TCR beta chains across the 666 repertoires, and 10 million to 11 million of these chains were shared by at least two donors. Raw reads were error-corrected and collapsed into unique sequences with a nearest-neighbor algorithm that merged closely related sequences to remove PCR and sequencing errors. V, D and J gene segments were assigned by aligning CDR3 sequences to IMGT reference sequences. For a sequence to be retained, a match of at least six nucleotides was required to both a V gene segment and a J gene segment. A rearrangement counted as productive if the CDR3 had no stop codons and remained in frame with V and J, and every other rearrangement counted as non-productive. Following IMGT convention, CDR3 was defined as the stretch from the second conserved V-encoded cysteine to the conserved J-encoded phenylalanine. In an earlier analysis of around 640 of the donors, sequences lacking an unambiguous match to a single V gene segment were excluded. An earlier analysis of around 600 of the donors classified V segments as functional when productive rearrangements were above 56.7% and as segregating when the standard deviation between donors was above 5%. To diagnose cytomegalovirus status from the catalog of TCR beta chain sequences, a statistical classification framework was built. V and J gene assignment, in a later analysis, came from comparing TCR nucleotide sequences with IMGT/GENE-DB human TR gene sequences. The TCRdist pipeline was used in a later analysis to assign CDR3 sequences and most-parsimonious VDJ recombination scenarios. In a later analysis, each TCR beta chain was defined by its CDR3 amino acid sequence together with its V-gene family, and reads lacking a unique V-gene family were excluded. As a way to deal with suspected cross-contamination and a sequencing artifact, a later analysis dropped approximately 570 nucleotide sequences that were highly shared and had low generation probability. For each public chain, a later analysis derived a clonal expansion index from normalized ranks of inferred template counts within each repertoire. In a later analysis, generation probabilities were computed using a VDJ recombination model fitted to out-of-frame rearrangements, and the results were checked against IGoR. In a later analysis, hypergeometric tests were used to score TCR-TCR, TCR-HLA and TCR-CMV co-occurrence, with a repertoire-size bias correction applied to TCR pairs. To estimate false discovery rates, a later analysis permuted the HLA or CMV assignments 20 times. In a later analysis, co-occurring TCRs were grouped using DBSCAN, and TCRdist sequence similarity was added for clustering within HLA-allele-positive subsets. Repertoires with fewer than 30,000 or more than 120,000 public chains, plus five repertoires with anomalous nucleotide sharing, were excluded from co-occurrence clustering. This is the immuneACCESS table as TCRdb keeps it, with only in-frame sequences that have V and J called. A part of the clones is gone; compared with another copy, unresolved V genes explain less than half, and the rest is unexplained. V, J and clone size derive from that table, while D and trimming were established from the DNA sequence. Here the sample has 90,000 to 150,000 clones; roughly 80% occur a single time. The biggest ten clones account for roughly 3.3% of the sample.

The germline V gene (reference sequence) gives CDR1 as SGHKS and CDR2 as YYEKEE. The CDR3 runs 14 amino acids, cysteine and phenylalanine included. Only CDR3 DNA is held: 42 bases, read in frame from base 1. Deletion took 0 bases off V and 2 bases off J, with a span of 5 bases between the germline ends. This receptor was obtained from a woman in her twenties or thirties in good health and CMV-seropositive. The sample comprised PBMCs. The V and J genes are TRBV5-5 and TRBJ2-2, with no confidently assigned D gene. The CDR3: CASSLDSNTGELFF. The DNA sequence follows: TGTGCCAGCAGCTTGGACAGTAACACCGGGGAGCTGTTTTTT.